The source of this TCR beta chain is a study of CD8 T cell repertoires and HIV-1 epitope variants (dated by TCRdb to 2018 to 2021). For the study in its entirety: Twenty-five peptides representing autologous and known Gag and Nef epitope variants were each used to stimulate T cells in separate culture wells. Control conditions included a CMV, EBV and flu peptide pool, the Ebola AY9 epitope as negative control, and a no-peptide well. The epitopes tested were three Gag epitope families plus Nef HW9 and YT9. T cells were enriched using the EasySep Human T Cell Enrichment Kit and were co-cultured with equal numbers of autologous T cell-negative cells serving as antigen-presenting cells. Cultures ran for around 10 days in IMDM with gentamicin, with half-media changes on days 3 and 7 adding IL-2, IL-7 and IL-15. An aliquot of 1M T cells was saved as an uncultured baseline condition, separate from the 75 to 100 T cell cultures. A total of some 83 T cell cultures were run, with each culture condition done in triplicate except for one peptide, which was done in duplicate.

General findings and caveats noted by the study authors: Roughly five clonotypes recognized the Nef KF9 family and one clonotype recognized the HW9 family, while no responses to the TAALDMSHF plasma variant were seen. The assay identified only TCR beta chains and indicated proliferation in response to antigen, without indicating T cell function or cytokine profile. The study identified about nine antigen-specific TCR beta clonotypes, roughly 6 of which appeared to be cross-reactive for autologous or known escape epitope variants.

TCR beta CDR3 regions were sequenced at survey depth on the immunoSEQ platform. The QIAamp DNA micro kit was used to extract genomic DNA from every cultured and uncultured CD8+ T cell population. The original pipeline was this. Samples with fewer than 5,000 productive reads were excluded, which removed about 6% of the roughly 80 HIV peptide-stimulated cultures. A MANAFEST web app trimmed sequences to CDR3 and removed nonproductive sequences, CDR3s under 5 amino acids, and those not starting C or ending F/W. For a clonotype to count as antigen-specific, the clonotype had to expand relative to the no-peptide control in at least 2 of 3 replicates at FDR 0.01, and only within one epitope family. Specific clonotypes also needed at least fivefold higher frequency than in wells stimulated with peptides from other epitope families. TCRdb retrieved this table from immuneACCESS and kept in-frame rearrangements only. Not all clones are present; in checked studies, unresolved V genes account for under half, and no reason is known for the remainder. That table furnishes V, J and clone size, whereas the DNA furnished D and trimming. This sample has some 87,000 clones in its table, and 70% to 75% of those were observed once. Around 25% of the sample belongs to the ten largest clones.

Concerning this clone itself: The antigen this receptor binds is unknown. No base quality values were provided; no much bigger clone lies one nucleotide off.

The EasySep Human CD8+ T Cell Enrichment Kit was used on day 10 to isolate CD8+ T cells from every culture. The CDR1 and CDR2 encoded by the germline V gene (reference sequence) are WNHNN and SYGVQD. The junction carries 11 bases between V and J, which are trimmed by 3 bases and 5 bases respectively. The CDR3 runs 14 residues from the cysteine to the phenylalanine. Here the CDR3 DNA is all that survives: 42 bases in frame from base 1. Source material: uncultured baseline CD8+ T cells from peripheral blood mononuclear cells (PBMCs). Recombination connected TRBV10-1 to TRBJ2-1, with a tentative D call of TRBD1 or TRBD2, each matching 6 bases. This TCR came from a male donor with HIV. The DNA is TGCGCCAGCAGTGAAGGAGGGACACACAATGAGCAGTTCTTC. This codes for CASSEGGTHNEQFF.